The clone carrying this TCR beta chain was found many times. This sample is part of a study of spatial heterogeneity in lung cancer. About the study: The authors sequenced available follow-up PBMC samples, taken a median of roughly two years after resection.

The ends lost 4 bases at V and 7 bases at J; junction bases unmatched: 6. The CDR3 loop spans 13 amino acids. CDR1 is SGHAT and CDR2 is FQDESV in the germline V gene (reference sequence). TCRdb reanalysed the 5' RACE reads using MiXCR and keeps one entry per CDR3 protein. The sample has about 16,000 distinct CDR3 sequences, just under 6.5% seen once. Specified time point: blood at routine non-recurrence follow-up after resection. Sample: PBMCs, taken at follow-up. This TCR was recovered from a male donor with early-stage non-small cell lung cancer. The chain carries TRBV11-1 and TRBJ1-2; TRBD1 agrees at 7 bases. CDR3: CASSSPTGTGYTF. The CDR3 DNA reads as TGTGCCAGCAGCTCCCCGACAGGGACTGGCTACACCTTC.